This TCR beta chain was recorded in a study of T cells expressing NK-cell markers. Details on this clonotype: Its antigen remains unknown.

Scientists made TCR beta cDNA using 5'RACE template switching with UMIs. TCRdb reprocessed the 5' RACE reads and reports one entry per CDR3 protein, with no DNA. The sample has 400,000 to 550,000 distinct CDR3 sequences. Study findings and constraints: The study found dominant NKG2C+ clonotypes at 1.0-7.0% of CD8+ T cells in about 6 donors. Where a few donors were concerned, these clonotypes also led the CD3+CD56-NKG2C+ fraction. The HCMV specificity of the expanded NKG2C+ T cell clones stayed unresolved.

There are 17 residues in the CDR3. The V call is TRBV12-3 or TRBV12-4, the J call TRBJ2-6; TCRdb names TRBD1, which stays unverified in the absence of DNA. The TCR sequence derives from a woman aged 18 to 69 in good health. The sequenced sample consisted of blood T cells: a sorted CD56 or NKG2C T cell subset, CD4+ or CD8+ T cells, or bulk PBMC T cells (not recorded which). CDR3 sequence: CASSLSRGLGGANVLTF.